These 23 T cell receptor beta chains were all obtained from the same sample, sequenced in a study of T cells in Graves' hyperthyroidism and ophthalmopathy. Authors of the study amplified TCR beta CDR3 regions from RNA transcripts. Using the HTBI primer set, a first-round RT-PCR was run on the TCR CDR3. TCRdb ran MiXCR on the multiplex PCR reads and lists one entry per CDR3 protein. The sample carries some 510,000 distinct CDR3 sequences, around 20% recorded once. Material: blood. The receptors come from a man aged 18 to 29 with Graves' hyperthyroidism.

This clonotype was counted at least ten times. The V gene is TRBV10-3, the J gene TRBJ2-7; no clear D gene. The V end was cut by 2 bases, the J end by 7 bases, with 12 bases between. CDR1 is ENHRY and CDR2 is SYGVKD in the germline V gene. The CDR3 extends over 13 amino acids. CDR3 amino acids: CAISEPGLREQYF. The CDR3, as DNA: TGTGCCATCAGTGAGCCCGGGCTTCGGGAGCAGTACTTC.

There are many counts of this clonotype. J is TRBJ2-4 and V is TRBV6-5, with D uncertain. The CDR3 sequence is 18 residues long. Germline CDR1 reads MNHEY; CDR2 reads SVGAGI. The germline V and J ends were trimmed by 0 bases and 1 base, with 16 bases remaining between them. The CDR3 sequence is CASSYSPTRISAKNIQYF. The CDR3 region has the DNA TGTGCCAGCAGTTACTCCCCGACGAGGATCTCGGCCAAAAACATTCAGTACTTC.

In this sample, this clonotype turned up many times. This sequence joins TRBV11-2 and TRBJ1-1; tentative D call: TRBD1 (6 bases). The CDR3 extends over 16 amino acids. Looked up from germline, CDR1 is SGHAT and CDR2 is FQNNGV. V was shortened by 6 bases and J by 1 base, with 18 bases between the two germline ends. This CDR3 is CASSPAGGMENTEAFF. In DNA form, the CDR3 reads TGTGCCAGCAGTCCGGCGGGGGGCATGGAGAACACTGAAGCTTTCTTT.

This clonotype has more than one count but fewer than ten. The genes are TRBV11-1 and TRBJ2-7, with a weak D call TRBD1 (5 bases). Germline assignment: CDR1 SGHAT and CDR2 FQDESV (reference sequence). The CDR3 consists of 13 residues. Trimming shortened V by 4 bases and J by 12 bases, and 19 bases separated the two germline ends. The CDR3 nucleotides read TGTGCCAGCAGCTATCGTCAAGGGGAAAGGTTGTACTTC. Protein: CASSYRQGERLYF. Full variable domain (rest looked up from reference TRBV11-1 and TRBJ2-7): EAEVAQSPRYKITEKSQAVAFWCDPISGHATLYWYRQILGQGPELLVQFQDESVVDDSQLPKDRFSAERLKGVDSTLKIQPAELGDSAMYLCASSYRQGERLYFGPGTRLTVT.

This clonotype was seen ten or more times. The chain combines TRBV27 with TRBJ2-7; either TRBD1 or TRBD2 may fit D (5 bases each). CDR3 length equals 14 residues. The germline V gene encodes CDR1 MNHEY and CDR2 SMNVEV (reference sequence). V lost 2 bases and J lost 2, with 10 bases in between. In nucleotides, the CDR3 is TGTGCCAGCAGTTTAATGTTGGGGGCCTACGAGCAGTACTTC. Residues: CASSLMLGAYEQYF.

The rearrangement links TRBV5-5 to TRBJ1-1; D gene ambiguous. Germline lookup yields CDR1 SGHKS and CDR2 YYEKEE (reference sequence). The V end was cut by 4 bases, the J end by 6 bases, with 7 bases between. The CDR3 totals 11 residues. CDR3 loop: CASSIGAEAFF. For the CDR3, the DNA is TGTGCCAGCAGCATCGGGGCTGAAGCTTTCTTT.

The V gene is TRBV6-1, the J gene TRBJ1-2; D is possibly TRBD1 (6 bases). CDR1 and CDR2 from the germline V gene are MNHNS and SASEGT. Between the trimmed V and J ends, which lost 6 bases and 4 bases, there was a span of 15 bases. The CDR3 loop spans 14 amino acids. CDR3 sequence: CASSEGVTSYGYTF. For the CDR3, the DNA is TGTGCCAGCAGCGAGGGGGTGACCTCCTATGGCTACACCTTC.

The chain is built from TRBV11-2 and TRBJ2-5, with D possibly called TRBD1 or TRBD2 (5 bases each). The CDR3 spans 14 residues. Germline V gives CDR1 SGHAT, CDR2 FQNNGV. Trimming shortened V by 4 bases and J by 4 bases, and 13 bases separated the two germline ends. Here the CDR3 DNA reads TGTGCCAGCAGCTCGGGACCACGAAGAGAGACCCAGTACTTC. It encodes CASSSGPRRETQYF.

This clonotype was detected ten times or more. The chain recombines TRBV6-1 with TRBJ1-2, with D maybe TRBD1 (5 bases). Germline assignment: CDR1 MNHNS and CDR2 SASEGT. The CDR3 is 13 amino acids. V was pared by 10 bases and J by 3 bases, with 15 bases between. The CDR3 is CATQSGPDYGYTF. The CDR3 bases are TGTGCCACACAGTCGGGGCCAGACTATGGCTACACCTTC.

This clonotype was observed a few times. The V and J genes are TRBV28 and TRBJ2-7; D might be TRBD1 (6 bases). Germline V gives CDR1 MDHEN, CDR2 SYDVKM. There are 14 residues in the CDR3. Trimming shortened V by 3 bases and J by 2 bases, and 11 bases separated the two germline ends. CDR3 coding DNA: TGTGCCAGCAGTTTGGCAGGGGCGACCTACGAGCAGTACTTC. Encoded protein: CASSLAGATYEQYF. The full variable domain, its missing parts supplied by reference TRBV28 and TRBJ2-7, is DVKVTQSSRYLVKRTGEKVFLECVQDMDHENMFWYRQDPGLGLRLIYFSYDVKMKEKGDIPEGYSVSREKKERFSLILESASTNQTSMYLCASSLAGATYEQYFGPGTRLTVT.

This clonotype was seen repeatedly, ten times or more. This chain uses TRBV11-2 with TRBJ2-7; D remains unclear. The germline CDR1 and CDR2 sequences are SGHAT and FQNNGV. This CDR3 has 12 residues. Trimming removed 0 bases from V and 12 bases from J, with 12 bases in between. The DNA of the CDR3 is TGTGCCAGCAGCTTAGATGGAAACCCTAGGTACTTC. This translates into CASSLDGNPRYF.

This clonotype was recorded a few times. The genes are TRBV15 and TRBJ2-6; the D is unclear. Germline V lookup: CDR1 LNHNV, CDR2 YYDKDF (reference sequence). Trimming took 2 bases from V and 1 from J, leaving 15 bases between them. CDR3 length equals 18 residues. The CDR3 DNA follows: TGTGCCACCAGCAGAATGGGCAGCAGAGTATCTGGGGCCAACGTCCTGACTTTC. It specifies CATSRMGSRVSGANVLTF. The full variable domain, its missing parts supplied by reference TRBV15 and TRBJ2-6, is DAMVIQNPRYQVTQFGKPVTLSCSQTLNHNVMYWYQQKSSQAPKLLFHYYDKDFNNEADTPDNFQSRRPNTSFCFLDIRSPGLGDTAMYLCATSRMGSRVSGANVLTFGAGSRLTVL.

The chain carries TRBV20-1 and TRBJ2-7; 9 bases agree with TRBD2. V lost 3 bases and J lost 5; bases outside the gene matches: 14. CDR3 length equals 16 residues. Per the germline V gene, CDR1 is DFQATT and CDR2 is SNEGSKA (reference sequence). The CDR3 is CSAREGSLAGLDEQYF. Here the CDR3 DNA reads TGCAGTGCTAGGGAGGGGAGTCTAGCGGGGTTGGACGAGCAGTACTTC.

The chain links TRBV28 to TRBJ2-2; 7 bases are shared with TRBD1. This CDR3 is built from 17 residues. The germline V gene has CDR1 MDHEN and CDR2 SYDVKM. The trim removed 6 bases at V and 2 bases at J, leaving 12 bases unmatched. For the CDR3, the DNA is TGTGCCAGCAGACCTCCCGACAGGGATATTAACACCGGGGAGCTGTTTTTT. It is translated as CASRPPDRDINTGELFF. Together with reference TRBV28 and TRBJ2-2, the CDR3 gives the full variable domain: DVKVTQSSRYLVKRTGEKVFLECVQDMDHENMFWYRQDPGLGLRLIYFSYDVKMKEKGDIPEGYSVSREKKERFSLILESASTNQTSMYLCASRPPDRDINTGELFFGEGSRLTVL.

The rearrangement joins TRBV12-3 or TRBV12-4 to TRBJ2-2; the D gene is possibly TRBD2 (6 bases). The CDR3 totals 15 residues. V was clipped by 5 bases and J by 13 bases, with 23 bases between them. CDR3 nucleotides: TGTGCCAGCAGTCCCGACCCGGGACTGACTAGGGGGCTGTTTTTT. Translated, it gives CASSPDPGLTRGLFF.

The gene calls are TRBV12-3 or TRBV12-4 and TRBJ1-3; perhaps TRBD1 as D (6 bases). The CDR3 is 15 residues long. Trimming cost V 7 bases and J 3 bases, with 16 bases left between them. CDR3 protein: CASTHGGSSGNTIYF. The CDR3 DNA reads TGTGCCAGCACCCACGGGGGCTCGAGTGGAAACACCATATATTTT.

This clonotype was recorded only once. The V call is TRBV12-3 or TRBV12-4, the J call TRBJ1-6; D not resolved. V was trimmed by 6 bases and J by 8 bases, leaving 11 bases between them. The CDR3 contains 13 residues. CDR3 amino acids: CASSPVRDSPLHF. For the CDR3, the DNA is TGTGCCAGCAGCCCCGTGAGGGATTCACCCCTCCACTTT.

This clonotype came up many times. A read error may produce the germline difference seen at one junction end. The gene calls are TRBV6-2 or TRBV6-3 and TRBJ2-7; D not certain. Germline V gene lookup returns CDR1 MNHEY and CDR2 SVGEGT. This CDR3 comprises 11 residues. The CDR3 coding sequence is TGTGCCAGCAGTCACTCCTACGAGCAGTACTTC. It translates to CASSHSYEQYF.

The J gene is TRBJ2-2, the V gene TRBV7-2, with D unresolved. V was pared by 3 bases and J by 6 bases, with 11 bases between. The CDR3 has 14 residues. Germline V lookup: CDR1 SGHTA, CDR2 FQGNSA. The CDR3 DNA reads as TGTGCCAGCAGCTTTATGGGTGTGGCCGGGGAGCTGTTTTTT. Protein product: CASSFMGVAGELFF.

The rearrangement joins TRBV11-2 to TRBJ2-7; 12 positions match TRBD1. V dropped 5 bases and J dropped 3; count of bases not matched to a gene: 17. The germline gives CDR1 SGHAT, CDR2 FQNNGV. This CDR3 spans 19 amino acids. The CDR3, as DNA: TGTGCCAGCAGCCCCACGCGCGTTTTTGGGACAGGGGGCTTCTACGAGCAGTACTTC. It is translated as CASSPTRVFGTGGFYEQYF.

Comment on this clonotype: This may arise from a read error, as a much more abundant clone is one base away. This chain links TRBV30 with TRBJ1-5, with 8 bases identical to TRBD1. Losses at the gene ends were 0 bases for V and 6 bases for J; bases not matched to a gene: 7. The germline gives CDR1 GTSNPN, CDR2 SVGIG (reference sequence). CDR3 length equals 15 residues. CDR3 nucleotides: TGTGCCTGGAGTGTCCAACAGGGGGGTCTTCAGCCCCAGCATTTT. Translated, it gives CAWSVQQGGLQPQHF.

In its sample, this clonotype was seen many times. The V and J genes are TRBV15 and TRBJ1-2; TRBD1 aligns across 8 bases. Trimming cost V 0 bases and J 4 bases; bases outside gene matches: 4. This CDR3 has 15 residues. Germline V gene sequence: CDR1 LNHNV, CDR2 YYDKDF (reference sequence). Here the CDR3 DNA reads TGTGCCACCAGCAGAGATGGAGGGACAGGCTATGGCTACACCTTC. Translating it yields CATSRDGGTGYGYTF.

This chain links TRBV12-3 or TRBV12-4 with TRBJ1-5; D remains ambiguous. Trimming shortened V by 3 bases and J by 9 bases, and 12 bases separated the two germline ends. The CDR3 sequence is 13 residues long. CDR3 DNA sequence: TGTGCCAGCAGTTTGGTGGCCGGCGGGCCCCAGCATTTT. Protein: CASSLVAGGPQHF.